Listed here are 9 T cell receptor beta chains from one sample, sequenced in a study of cytomegalovirus exposure and HLA in healthy donors. It was with 60 Vbeta and 13 Jbeta primers that the PCR ran. The table came from immunoSEQ multiplex PCR; TCRdb's copy has only in-frame clones and leaves some out. The sample lists approximately 130,000 clones, roughly 82% seen once, with over 1% in the top ten. Sequencing input: PBMCs. All receptors derive from a boy aged 10-17 years in good health and CMV-seronegative.

The chain recombines TRBV19 with TRBJ2-4; 8 nucleotides line up with TRBD2. CDR1 and CDR2 (germline): LNHDA, SQIVND (reference sequence). The CDR3 covers 16 residues. V gave up 3 bases and J gave up 8 bases; unmatched junction bases: 12. Here the CDR3 DNA reads TGTGCCAGTAGTATTGGGACGGGAGGGCCGGGGGACATTCAGTACTTC. Translation: CASSIGTGGPGDIQYF.

This clone has a handful of counts. The rearrangement links TRBV5-1 to TRBJ1-1; D is uncertain. The germline CDR1 and CDR2 sequences are SGHRS and YFSETQ. Trimming shortened V by 4 bases and J by 0 bases, and 10 bases separated the two germline ends. The CDR3 covers 14 residues. Here the CDR3 reads CASSTGEMNTEAFF. The CDR3 coding sequence is TGCGCCAGCAGCACCGGAGAAATGAACACTGAAGCTTTCTTT.

This clone was seen only a few times. The V and J genes are TRBV6-5 and TRBJ2-2, with no clear D. CDR1 and CDR2 (germline): MNHEY, SVGAGI. This CDR3 comprises 13 residues. V was pared by 0 bases and J by 5 bases, with 4 bases between. CDR3 nucleotides: TGTGCCAGCAGTTACTCGAGGACCGGGGAGCTGTTTTTT. Its translation: CASSYSRTGELFF.

The chain joins TRBV5-6 to TRBJ1-2; tentative D call: TRBD1 (5 bases). The CDR3 runs 13 residues. The V gene lost 0 bases and the J gene lost 2 bases, with 5 bases spanning the gap. CDR1 and CDR2 (germline): SGHDT, YYEEEE. The CDR3 region has the DNA TGTGCCAGCAGCTTGGACAGGAACTATGGCTACACCTTC. It translates to CASSLDRNYGYTF. Together with reference TRBV5-6 and TRBJ1-2, the CDR3 gives the full variable domain: DAGVTQSPTHLIKTRGQQVTLRCSPKSGHDTVSWYQQALGQGPQFIFQYYEEEERQRGNFPDRFSGHQFPNYSSELNVNALLLGDSALYLCASSLDRNYGYTFGSGTRLTVV.

The CDR3 loop is CASSLAADITSYEQYF. The CDR3 DNA reads as TGTGCCAGCAGCTTAGCGGCAGACATTACCTCCTACGAGCAGTACTTC. The V call is TRBV7-9, the J call TRBJ2-7; D gene uncertain. V was trimmed by 0 bases and J by 0 bases, leaving 12 bases between them. Per the germline V gene, CDR1 is SEHNR and CDR2 is FQNEAQ (reference sequence). This CDR3 is 16 amino acids long.

A single count supports this clone. The V call is TRBV4-1, the J call TRBJ2-3, with D uncertain. V lost 0 bases and J 7 bases, leaving 8 bases between the germline ends. Per germline, CDR1 MGHRA and CDR2 YSYEKL. The CDR3 sequence is 13 residues long. The CDR3 coding sequence is TGCGCCAGCAGCCAAGAGGCAGGAAATACGCAGTATTTT. It is translated as CASSQEAGNTQYF.

The rearrangement links TRBV19 to TRBJ1-2; no clear D. The length of the CDR3 is 12 residues. V dropped 5 bases and J dropped 2 bases, with 6 bases sitting between them. The germline V gene encodes CDR1 LNHDA and CDR2 SQIVND (reference sequence). CDR3 sequence (DNA): TGTGCCAGTAGTCAGTCAAACTATGGCTACACCTTC. Residues: CASSQSNYGYTF.

The chain combines TRBV11-3 with TRBJ1-3; D is unresolved. The DNA end lines up better with TRBJ2-2; the J call may be wrong. This CDR3 contains 16 residues. Germline V gene data show CDR1 as SGHNT and CDR2 as YENEEA. The DNA for the CDR3 is TGTGCCAGCAGCTTAGTCCGAGGCTCTAGGACCGGGGAGCTGTTTTTT. Protein product: CASSLVRGSRTGELFF.

CDR3 region: CASSLGTTDEQFF. CDR3 DNA: TGTGCCAGCAGCTTAGGGACAACGGATGAGCAGTTCTTC. The V gene is TRBV11-2, the J gene TRBJ2-1, with a weak D call TRBD1 (5 bases). The length of the CDR3 is 13 residues. Trimming removed 1 base at V and 8 bases at J, with 9 bases between. The germline CDR1 and CDR2 sequences are SGHAT and FQNNGV.